Listed here is a single T cell receptor beta chain. The data stem from a study of blood T cell repertoires in COVID-19. Study in general: Both acute and convalescent COVID-19 samples were obtained from the United States, Italy and Spain. Sample material is recorded as cDNA or gDNA derived from T cells, B-cell-depleted T cells, or PBMCs.

Authors' data handling: Scientists estimated how many nucleated cells there were by amplifying reference gene primers. The data were produced by immunoSEQ multiplex PCR, yet TCRdb's version contains in-frame clones alone and is incomplete. V and J calls and clone size are given by that table; D and trimming were obtained from the DNA. This table has about 28,000 clones, around 88% appearing once. With 6 bases clipped from V and 7 bases from J, the junction kept 4 bases outside the gene matches. Germline lookup yields CDR1 MNHEY and CDR2 SVGEGT. This CDR3 is 14 amino acids long. The receptor was isolated from a human donor in a cohort sampled during active COVID-19. Material: peripheral blood. The V call is TRBV6-2 or TRBV6-3, the J call TRBJ1-5, with TRBD1 identical over 12 bases. CDR3 region: CASSGTGGRQPQHF. The CDR3 DNA sequence: TGTGCCAGCAGCGGGACAGGGGGCCGACAGCCCCAGCATTTT.